This T cell receptor beta chain was sequenced in a study of human T cells and chemical hapten exposure. In its sample, this clonotype was seen many times. No antigen is known for it. Study observations and caveats: Once DPC sensitization occurred, TCRs above 1 in 1000 frequency showed no change.

Germline V gene data show CDR1 as MNHEY and CDR2 as SVGAGI. CDR3 length: 15 residues. The trim removed 4 bases at V and 4 bases at J, leaving 7 bases unmatched. As to time point: patch test 1, 2 weeks after DPC sensitization. As to treatment: therapeutic diphenylcyclopropenone sensitization with weekly scalp DPC. The study drew its donors from alopecia patients who were 18 to 70 years old and suitable for DPC. Individual cDNA molecules in this library carried unique molecular identifiers. Using its own MiXCR run on the RACE reads, TCRdb lists one record per CDR3 protein. Altogether 74,000 or so distinct CDR3 sequences are present, 10% to 15% being singletons, with the ten largest covering under 4%.

The receptor was isolated from a woman aged 55-69 years with alopecia areata. Some clones in this sample may be carry-over from other donors' samples. Sample: whole blood, taken in connection with sensitization to the hapten diphenylcyclopropenone (DPC). This chain uses TRBV6-5 with TRBJ2-5; 9 bases map to TRBD2. As DNA, the CDR3 is TGTGCCAGCAGTTTCCAACCTAGCGGGGTAGAGACCCAGTACTTC. It is translated as CASSFQPSGVETQYF.